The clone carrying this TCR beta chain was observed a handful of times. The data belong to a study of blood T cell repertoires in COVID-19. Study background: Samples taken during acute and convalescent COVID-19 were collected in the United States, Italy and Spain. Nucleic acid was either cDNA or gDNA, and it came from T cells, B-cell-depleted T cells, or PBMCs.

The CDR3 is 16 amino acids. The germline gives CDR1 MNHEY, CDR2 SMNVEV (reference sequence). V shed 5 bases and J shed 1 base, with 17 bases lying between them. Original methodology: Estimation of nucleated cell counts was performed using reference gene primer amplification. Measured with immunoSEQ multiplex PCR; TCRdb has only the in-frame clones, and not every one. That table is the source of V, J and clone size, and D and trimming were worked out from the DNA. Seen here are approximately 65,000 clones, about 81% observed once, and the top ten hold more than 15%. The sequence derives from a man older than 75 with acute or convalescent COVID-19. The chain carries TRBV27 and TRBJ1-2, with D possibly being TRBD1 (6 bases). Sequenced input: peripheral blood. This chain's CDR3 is CASSTGWGMNNYGYTF. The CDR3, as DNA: TGTGCCAGCAGTACAGGGTGGGGGATGAATAACTATGGCTACACCTTC.